The 27 T cell receptor beta chains below were found in one sample sequenced in a study of T-cell memory formation after mild COVID-19. A single record per CDR3 protein comes from TCRdb applying MiXCR to the 5' RACE reads. The data show 300,000 to 350,000 distinct CDR3 sequences, 13% to 15% seen once. Sequencing was done on a sample of PBMCs or a T cell subset sorted from them (not recorded which). The receptors were gathered from a man aged 18-30 years who had mild COVID-19 (a few samples of this study predate the infection). Cell type and time point are not known.

The chain's CDR3 is CASSLGQGLSPLHF. As DNA, the CDR3 is TGTGCCAGCAGCTTGGGACAGGGGCTTTCACCCCTCCACTTT. The chain uses TRBV13 and TRBJ1-6, with 10 bases aligning to TRBD1. Losses at the gene ends were 3 bases for V and 9 bases for J; bases not matched to a gene: 2. Germline V CDR1 and CDR2: PRHDT, FYEKMQ (reference sequence). The CDR3 is made up of 14 amino acids. The full variable domain, in which reference TRBV13 and TRBJ1-6 provide the parts outside the CDR3, is AAGVIQSPRHLIKEKRETATLKCYPIPRHDTVYWYQQGPGQDPQFLISFYEKMQSDKGSIPDRFSAQQFSDYHSELNMSSLELGDSALYFCASSLGQGLSPLHFGNGTRLTVT.

As DNA, the CDR3 is TGTGCCAGCAGCCTCGCTGGACTAGCCGGGGGGGATACGCAGTATTTT. It encodes CASSLAGLAGGDTQYF. The chain uses TRBV12-3 or TRBV12-4 and TRBJ2-3; 8 nucleotides agree with TRBD2. V lost 6 bases and J lost 6; bases outside the gene matches: 14. This CDR3 has 16 amino acids.

This chain joins TRBV28 and TRBJ1-2; D is perhaps TRBD1 (5 bases). V lost 1 base, J lost 2 bases, and 11 bases lay in between. Germline V CDR1 and CDR2: MDHEN, SYDVKM. The CDR3 is made up of 15 amino acids. In DNA form, the CDR3 reads TGTGCCAGCAGTTTATATTCAGGGAGAAACTATGGCTACACCTTC. It yields the protein CASSLYSGRNYGYTF.

A few counts support this clonotype. The chain recombines TRBV4-1 with TRBJ2-5; D could derive from TRBD1 or TRBD2 (5 bases each). Trimming took 0 bases from V and 4 from J, leaving 21 bases between them. This CDR3 has 18 residues. The V gene's germline CDR1 is MGHRA and CDR2 YSYEKL. CDR3 loop: CASSQEGTSASIGETQYF. CDR3 nucleotide sequence: TGCGCCAGCAGCCAAGAGGGGACCTCGGCTAGCATTGGAGAGACCCAGTACTTC.

This clonotype was counted only a few times. The chain combines TRBV7-2 with TRBJ2-3, with 11 bases fitting TRBD2. Germline CDR1 reads SGHTA; CDR2 reads FQGNSA. The length of the CDR3 is 16 residues. The V segment lost 5 bases and the J segment 1 base; nucleotides outside the gene matches: 5. CDR3 sequence reads: CASSLVAGGGTDTQYF. Written as DNA, the CDR3 is TGTGCCAGCAGCCTAGTAGCGGGGGGGGGCACAGATACGCAGTATTTT.

V is TRBV24-1 and J is TRBJ1-5; D unresolved. Per germline, CDR1 KGHDR and CDR2 SFDVKD. V dropped 2 bases and J dropped 2 bases, with 12 bases sitting between them. The CDR3 length is 16 residues. The CDR3 reads CATSDSSRARNQPQHF. CDR3 DNA sequence: TGTGCCACCAGTGATTCAAGTCGGGCTCGCAATCAGCCCCAGCATTTT.

This clonotype has only a few counts. The rearrangement links TRBV11-2 to TRBJ2-7; the match to TRBD1 covers 7 bases. Germline V gene sequence: CDR1 SGHAT, CDR2 FQNNGV. With 4 bases clipped from V and 1 base from J, the junction kept 4 bases outside the gene matches. The CDR3 has 14 amino acids. The CDR3: CASSYGTESYEQYV. CDR3 nucleotides: TGTGCCAGCAGCTACGGGACAGAGTCCTACGAGCAGTACGTC.

The V gene is TRBV6-6, the J gene TRBJ2-7, with D perhaps matching TRBD1 or TRBD2 (6 bases each). CDR1 and CDR2 from the germline V gene are MNHNY and SVGAGI (reference sequence). Trimming pared 0 bases from V and 4 bases from J, leaving 10 bases between. CDR3 length: 14 residues. Written as DNA, the CDR3 is TGTGCCAGCAGTTACTCGCGGGACACTTACGAGCAGTACTTC. This codes for CASSYSRDTYEQYF.

The V gene is TRBV7-2, the J gene TRBJ1-3; D remains ambiguous. The length of the CDR3 is 14 residues. V was trimmed by 3 bases and J by 2 bases, leaving 8 bases between them. Germline assignment: CDR1 SGHTA and CDR2 FQGNSA. The CDR3 is CASSFDPTGNTIYF. The CDR3 DNA is TGTGCCAGCAGCTTTGACCCCACTGGAAACACCATATATTTT.

This clonotype was seen many times. The chain links TRBV9 to TRBJ2-1; a possible D gene is TRBD2 (6 bases). The CDR3 contains 12 residues. The V and J ends lost 3 bases and 14 bases respectively, with 15 bases between them. CDR1 is SGDLS and CDR2 is YYNGEE in the germline V gene. The CDR3 nucleotides read TGTGCCAGCAGCGCGGGTGGTGGAGGGGAGTTCTTC. Its protein product is CASSAGGGGEFF.

In its sample, this clonotype was seen a few times. Its ends do not fully match the called genes, so a read error is possible. The V and J genes are TRBV2 and TRBJ1-3, with TRBD1 as a possible D gene (5 bases). CDR3 length: 11 residues. CDR1 is SNHLY, CDR2 FYNNEI, per germline. In nucleotides, the CDR3 is TGTGCCAGCAGTGCTCCGGGACTCACGGATTTT. Protein product: CASSAPGLTDF.

V is TRBV10-3 and J is TRBJ2-2; 7 nucleotides align to TRBD2. The CDR3 covers 14 residues. The germline CDR1 and CDR2 sequences are ENHRY and SYGVKD. V shed 7 bases, J shed 6 bases, and the junction held 8 bases outside the gene matches. CDR3 in DNA: TGTGCCATCAAGCGGGATCAGGGCCCCGGGGAGCTGTTTTTT. It yields the protein CAIKRDQGPGELFF.

This clonotype was seen only a few times. This rearrangement joins TRBV20-1 to TRBJ2-5, with 8 nucleotides matching TRBD2. Germline CDR1 and CDR2: DFQATT and SNEGSKA (reference sequence). The CDR3 covers 14 residues. V lost 5 bases, J lost 3 bases, and 8 bases stayed unmatched. The CDR3 DNA sequence: TGCAGTGCTTACCCCTGGCGGGGGGAAGAGACCCAGTACTTC. This encodes CSAYPWRGEETQYF.

In its sample, this clonotype was seen a few times. The J gene is TRBJ1-2, the V gene TRBV5-1; D might be TRBD1 (5 bases). The CDR3 loop spans 15 amino acids. Trimming removed 4 bases from V and 3 bases from J, with 16 bases in between. Germline V CDR1 and CDR2: SGHRS, YFSETQ. The CDR3, as DNA: TGCGCCAGCAGCCTGGATTCACAGGCCCACTATGGCTACACCTTC. It specifies CASSLDSQAHYGYTF.

This clonotype has a count of ten or more. V gene TRBV9 combines with J gene TRBJ2-2, with D perhaps being TRBD1 or TRBD2 (6 bases each). This CDR3 comprises 17 residues. Germline V gene data show CDR1 as SGDLS and CDR2 as YYNGEE. Trimming shortened V by 4 bases and J by 3 bases, and 19 bases separated the two germline ends. The CDR3 loop reads CASSLKKRGVDTGELFF. CDR3 coding DNA: TGTGCCAGCAGCTTAAAGAAAAGGGGGGTAGACACCGGGGAGCTGTTTTTT.

The J gene is TRBJ2-2, the V gene TRBV5-1, with 10 bases fitting TRBD1. CDR3 size: 17 residues. After removal of 4 bases from V and 5 bases from J, the junction contained 11 bases not matched to a gene. Germline V gene data show CDR1 as SGHRS and CDR2 as YFSETQ. The CDR3 nucleotides read TGCGCCAGCAGCGAGGGCCCCGGGACAGGGGCTACCGGGGAGCTGTTTTTT. This gives the protein CASSEGPGTGATGELFF. Combining the CDR3 with reference TRBV5-1 and TRBJ2-2 gives the whole variable domain KAGVTQTPRYLIKTRGQQVTLSCSPISGHRSVSWYQQTPGQGLQFLFEYFSETQRNKGNFPGRFSGRQFSNSRSEMNVSTLELGDSALYLCASSEGPGTGATGELFFGEGSRLTVL.

This clonotype appeared a few times. The V call is TRBV5-1, the J call TRBJ2-3; D is unresolved. Germline V gene lookup returns CDR1 SGHRS and CDR2 YFSETQ. This CDR3 comprises 16 residues. Trimming cost V 0 bases and J 1 base, with 12 bases left between them. The chain's CDR3 is CASSLGPSRGTDTQYF. DNA of the CDR3: TGCGCCAGCAGCTTGGGCCCTTCGAGAGGCACAGATACGCAGTATTTT. Full variable domain (outside the CDR3, taken from reference TRBV5-1 and TRBJ2-3): KAGVTQTPRYLIKTRGQQVTLSCSPISGHRSVSWYQQTPGQGLQFLFEYFSETQRNKGNFPGRFSGRQFSNSRSEMNVSTLELGDSALYLCASSLGPSRGTDTQYFGPGTRLTVL.

This clonotype was seen only a few times. The genes are TRBV13 and TRBJ2-3; D is uncertain. The germline gives CDR1 PRHDT, CDR2 FYEKMQ (reference sequence). The CDR3 is made up of 14 amino acids. V dropped 2 bases and J dropped 1 base, with 7 bases sitting between them. CDR3 residues: CASSLTVGTDTQYF. The CDR3 nucleotides are TGTGCCAGCAGCTTAACGGTTGGCACAGATACGCAGTATTTT. Using reference TRBV13 and TRBJ2-3 for the parts outside the CDR3, the full variable domain is AAGVIQSPRHLIKEKRETATLKCYPIPRHDTVYWYQQGPGQDPQFLISFYEKMQSDKGSIPDRFSAQQFSDYHSELNMSSLELGDSALYFCASSLTVGTDTQYFGPGTRLTVL.

The V call is TRBV29-1, the J call TRBJ1-1; D may be TRBD1 (6 bases). The CDR3 extends over 14 amino acids. The ends were cut back, 6 bases at V and 4 bases at J, with 18 bases in the middle. The germline V gene encodes CDR1 SQVTM and CDR2 ANQGSEA. The CDR3 here is CSVGGEVTFTEAFF. CDR3 in DNA: TGCAGCGTCGGGGGCGAGGTCACTTTCACTGAAGCTTTCTTT.

The chain uses TRBV7-2 and TRBJ2-3, with a weak D call TRBD2 (6 bases). The germline V and J ends were trimmed by 3 bases and 6 bases, with 19 bases remaining between them. The CDR3 length is 16 residues. Germline CDR1 is SGHTA and CDR2 is FQGNSA. The CDR3 DNA reads as TGTGCCAGCAGCTTTCTAGCGAGTCATCCCCGGGATACGCAGTATTTT. Its translation: CASSFLASHPRDTQYF.

This clonotype has ten or more counts. This chain uses TRBV12-3 or TRBV12-4 with TRBJ1-1; D might be TRBD1 (6 bases). This CDR3 has 11 residues. The V gene lost 6 bases and the J gene lost 8 bases, with 10 bases spanning the gap. CDR3 amino acids: CASRLTGEAFF. CDR3 sequence (DNA): TGTGCCAGCAGACTTACAGGGGAAGCTTTCTTT.

The V call is TRBV7-2, the J call TRBJ1-2, with D unresolved. With 1 base removed from V and 8 bases from J, the gap between germline ends came to 17 bases. Germline CDR1 is SGHTA and CDR2 is FQGNSA. There are 15 residues in the CDR3. The CDR3 DNA is TGTGCCAGCAGCTTAGTTTGGTTTCGTATTGGAGGCTACACCTTC. Its translation: CASSLVWFRIGGYTF.

This clonotype was counted between two and nine times. V is TRBV20-1 and J is TRBJ1-1; 10 positions match TRBD1. CDR3 length equals 16 residues. The J segment lost 6 bases and the V segment lost 3 bases, leaving 13 bases of the junction unmatched. Germline CDR1 is DFQATT and CDR2 is SNEGSKA (reference sequence). The CDR3 DNA sequence: TGCAGTGCTAGGGGGACAGGGGATTCAGGGGGGGCTGAAGCTTTCTTT. It yields the protein CSARGTGDSGGAEAFF.

Written as DNA, the CDR3 is TGCGCCAGCAGTCAATATTCCCGGGAGCTGAACCTCTACGAGCAGTACTTC. As protein: CASSQYSRELNLYEQYF. The rearrangement links TRBV23-1 to TRBJ2-7; D is perhaps TRBD2 (6 bases). TRBV23-1 has ORF status, its function being uncertain. The CDR3 is made up of 17 amino acids. Trimming took off 1 base at V and 3 bases at J, with 19 bases between the two ends.

The genes are TRBV7-2 and TRBJ1-6; 9 bases agree with TRBD1. The CDR3 is made up of 14 amino acids. The ends lost 6 bases at V and 6 bases at J; junction bases unmatched: 3. Germline V gene sequence: CDR1 SGHTA, CDR2 FQGNSA. Here the CDR3 DNA reads TGTGCCAGCAGGGGGGGACAGGGTAATTCACCCCTCCACTTT. Its translation is CASRGGQGNSPLHF.

In its sample, this clonotype was seen a few times. The gene calls are TRBV5-1 and TRBJ2-1; 11 bases fit TRBD2. CDR1 and CDR2 (germline): SGHRS, YFSETQ. The CDR3 contains 14 residues. The junction had 4 bases not matched to a gene; V was cut back by 4 bases and J by 7 bases. The chain's CDR3 is CASSISGGANEQFF. CDR3 coding DNA: TGCGCCAGCAGCATTAGCGGGGGGGCGAATGAGCAGTTCTTC.

In this sample, this clonotype turned up many times. The chain couples TRBV10-3 to TRBJ2-3; 8 nucleotides align to TRBD1. CDR1 ENHRY and CDR2 SYGVKD come from the germline V gene. V trimming: 4 bases; J trimming: 2 bases; junction bases outside the gene matches: 2. CDR3 length: 14 amino acids. CDR3 in DNA: TGTGCCATCAGTGGGACAGGGACCACAGATACGCAGTATTTT. Protein sequence: CAISGTGTTDTQYF.